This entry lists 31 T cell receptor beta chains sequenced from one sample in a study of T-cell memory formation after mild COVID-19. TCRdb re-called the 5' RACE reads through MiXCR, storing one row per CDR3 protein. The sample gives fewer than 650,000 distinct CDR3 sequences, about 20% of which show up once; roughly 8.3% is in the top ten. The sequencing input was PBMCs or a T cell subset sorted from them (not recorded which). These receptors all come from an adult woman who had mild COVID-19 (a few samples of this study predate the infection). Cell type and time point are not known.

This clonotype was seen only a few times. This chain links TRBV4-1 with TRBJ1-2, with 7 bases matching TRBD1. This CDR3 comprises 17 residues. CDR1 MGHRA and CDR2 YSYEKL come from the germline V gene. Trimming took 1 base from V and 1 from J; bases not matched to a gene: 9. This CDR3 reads CASSQVLKGAGNYGYTF. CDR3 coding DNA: TGCGCCAGCAGCCAAGTTCTCAAGGGGGCGGGTAACTATGGCTACACCTTC.

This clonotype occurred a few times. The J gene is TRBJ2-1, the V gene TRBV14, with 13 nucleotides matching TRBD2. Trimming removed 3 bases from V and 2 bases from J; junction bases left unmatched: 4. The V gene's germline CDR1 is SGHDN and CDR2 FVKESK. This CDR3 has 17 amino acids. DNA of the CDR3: TGTGCCAGCAGCCATGGGACTAGCGGGAATCCCTACAATGAGCAGTTCTTC. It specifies CASSHGTSGNPYNEQFF.

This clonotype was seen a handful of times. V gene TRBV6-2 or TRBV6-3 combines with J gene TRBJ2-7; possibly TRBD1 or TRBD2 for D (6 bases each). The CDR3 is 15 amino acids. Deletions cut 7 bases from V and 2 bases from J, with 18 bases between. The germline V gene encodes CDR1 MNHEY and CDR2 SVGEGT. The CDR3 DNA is TGTGCCAGCACCTATGGAGGAGGGGGGACCTACGAGCAGTACTTC. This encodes CASTYGGGGTYEQYF.

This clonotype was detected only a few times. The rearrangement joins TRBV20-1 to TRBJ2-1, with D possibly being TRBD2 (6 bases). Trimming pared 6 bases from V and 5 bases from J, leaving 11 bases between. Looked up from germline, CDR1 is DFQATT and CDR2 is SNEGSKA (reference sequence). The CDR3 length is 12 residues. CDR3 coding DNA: TGCAGTGCCGGGAGTTTAAACAATGAGCAGTTCTTC. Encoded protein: CSAGSLNNEQFF.

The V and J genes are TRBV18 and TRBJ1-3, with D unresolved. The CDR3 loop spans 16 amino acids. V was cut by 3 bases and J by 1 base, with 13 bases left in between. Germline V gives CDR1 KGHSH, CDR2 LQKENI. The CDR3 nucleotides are TGTGCCAGCTCACCTGGATCACGGAGGTCTGGAAACACCATATATTTT. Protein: CASSPGSRRSGNTIYF.

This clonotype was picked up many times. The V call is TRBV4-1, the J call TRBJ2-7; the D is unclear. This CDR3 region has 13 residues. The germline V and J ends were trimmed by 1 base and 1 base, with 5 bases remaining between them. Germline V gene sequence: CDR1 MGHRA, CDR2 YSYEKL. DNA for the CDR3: TGCGCCAGCAGCCAAGGGGCGTCCTACGAGCAGTACTTC. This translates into CASSQGASYEQYF.

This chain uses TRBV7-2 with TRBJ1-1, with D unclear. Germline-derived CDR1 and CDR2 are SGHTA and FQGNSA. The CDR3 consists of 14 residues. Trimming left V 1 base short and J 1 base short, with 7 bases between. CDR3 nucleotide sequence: TGTGCCAGCAGCTTAGGGAACGGGAACACTGAAGCTTTCTTT. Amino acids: CASSLGNGNTEAFF.

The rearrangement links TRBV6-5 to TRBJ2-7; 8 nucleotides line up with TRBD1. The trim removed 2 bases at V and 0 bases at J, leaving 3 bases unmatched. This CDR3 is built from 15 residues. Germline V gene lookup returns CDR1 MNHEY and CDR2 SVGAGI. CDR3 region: CASSYPGQASYEQYF. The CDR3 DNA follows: TGTGCCAGCAGTTACCCGGGACAGGCCTCCTACGAGCAGTACTTC.

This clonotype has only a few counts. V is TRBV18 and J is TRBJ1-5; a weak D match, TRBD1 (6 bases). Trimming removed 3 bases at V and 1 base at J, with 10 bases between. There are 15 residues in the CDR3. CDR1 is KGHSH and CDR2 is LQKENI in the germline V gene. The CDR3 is CASSPGGQSNQPQHF. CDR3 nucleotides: TGTGCCAGCTCACCGGGGGGGCAGAGCAATCAGCCCCAGCATTTT.

The CDR3 protein is CASSFRGAYYGYTF. In nucleotides, the CDR3 is TGTGCCAGCAGCTTCCGGGGCGCTTACTATGGCTACACCTTC. The genes are TRBV7-9 and TRBJ1-2, with D possibly matching TRBD1 (5 bases). The germline V and J ends were trimmed by 3 bases and 3 bases, with 11 bases remaining between them. Germline CDR1 reads SEHNR; CDR2 reads FQNEAQ (reference sequence). The CDR3 runs 14 residues.

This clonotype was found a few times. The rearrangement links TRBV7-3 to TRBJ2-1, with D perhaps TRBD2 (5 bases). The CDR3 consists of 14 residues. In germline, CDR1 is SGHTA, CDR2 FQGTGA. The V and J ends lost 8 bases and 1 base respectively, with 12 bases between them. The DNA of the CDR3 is TGTGCCAGCTCTGAGGTAGCGTCCTACAATGAGCAGTTCTTC. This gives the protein CASSEVASYNEQFF.

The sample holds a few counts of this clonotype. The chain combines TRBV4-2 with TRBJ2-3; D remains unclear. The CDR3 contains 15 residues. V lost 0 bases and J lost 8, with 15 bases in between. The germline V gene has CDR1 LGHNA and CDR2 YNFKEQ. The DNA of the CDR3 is TGTGCCAGCAGCCAAGAAGTCTTAAGTGGATCTACGCAGTATTTT. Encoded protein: CASSQEVLSGSTQYF.

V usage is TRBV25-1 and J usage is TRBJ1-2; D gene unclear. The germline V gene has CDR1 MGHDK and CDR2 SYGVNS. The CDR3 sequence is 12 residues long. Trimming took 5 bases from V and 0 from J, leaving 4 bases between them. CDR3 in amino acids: CASSITNYGYTF. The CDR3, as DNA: TGTGCCAGCAGTATAACTAACTATGGCTACACCTTC.

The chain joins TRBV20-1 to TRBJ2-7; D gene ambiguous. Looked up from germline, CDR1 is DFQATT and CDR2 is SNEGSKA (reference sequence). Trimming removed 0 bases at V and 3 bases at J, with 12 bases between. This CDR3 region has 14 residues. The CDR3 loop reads CSARDTTEYYEQYF. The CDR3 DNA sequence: TGCAGTGCTAGAGACACGACGGAATACTACGAGCAGTACTTC.

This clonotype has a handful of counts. The CDR3 DNA sequence: TGTGCCAGCAGCCCACACAGTGGGGATAGCTCCTACGAGCAGTACTTC. It encodes CASSPHSGDSSYEQYF. The chain employs TRBV13 and TRBJ2-7; D unclear. Germline assignment: CDR1 PRHDT and CDR2 FYEKMQ (reference sequence). Trimming left V 5 bases short and J 0 bases short, with 17 bases between. There are 16 residues in the CDR3.

This CDR3 reads CAWSPRTGRSSNQPQHF. CDR3 nucleotide sequence: TGTGCCTGGAGTCCGCGGACAGGGCGGAGTAGCAATCAGCCCCAGCATTTT. The chain employs TRBV30 and TRBJ1-5; 8 nucleotides align to TRBD1. The ends lost 2 bases at V and 0 bases at J; junction bases unmatched: 9. The CDR3 loop spans 17 amino acids. The germline V gene has CDR1 GTSNPN and CDR2 SVGIG (reference sequence).

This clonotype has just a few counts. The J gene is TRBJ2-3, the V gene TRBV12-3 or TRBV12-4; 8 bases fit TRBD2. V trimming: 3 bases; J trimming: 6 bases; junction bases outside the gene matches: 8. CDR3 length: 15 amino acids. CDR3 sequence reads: CASSFPTSVRDTQYF. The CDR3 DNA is TGTGCCAGCAGTTTCCCGACTAGCGTCCGCGATACGCAGTATTTT.

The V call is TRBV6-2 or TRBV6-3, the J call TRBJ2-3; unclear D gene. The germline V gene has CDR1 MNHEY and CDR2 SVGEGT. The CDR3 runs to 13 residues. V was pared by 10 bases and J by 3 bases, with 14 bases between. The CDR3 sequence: CATQDGATDTQYF. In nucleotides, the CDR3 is TGTGCCACCCAAGACGGCGCTACAGATACGCAGTATTTT.

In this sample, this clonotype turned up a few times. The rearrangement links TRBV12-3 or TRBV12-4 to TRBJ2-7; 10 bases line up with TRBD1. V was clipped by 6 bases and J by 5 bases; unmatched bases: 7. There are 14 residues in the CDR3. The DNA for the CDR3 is TGTGCCAGCAGAACCGGGACAGGGGTTCACGAGCAGTACTTC. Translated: CASRTGTGVHEQYF.

In DNA, the CDR3 is TGTGCCAGCTCGCGCAACCCGACAGGGGGCGCAGACTATGGCTACACCTTC. As protein: CASSRNPTGGADYGYTF. The genes are TRBV18 and TRBJ1-2; TRBD1 aligns across 10 bases. Germline V gene data show CDR1 as KGHSH and CDR2 as LQKENI. The ends lost 6 bases at V and 3 bases at J; junction bases unmatched: 13. The CDR3 runs 17 residues.

The CDR3 DNA follows: TGTGCCAGCAGCTTAACGGCGCAGAAAACAGATACGCAGTATTTT. Translating gives CASSLTAQKTDTQYF. This chain uses TRBV7-3 with TRBJ2-3; D remains ambiguous. The length of the CDR3 is 15 residues. Germline values: CDR1 SGHTA, CDR2 FQGTGA. V gave up 0 bases and J gave up 3 bases, with 10 bases separating them.

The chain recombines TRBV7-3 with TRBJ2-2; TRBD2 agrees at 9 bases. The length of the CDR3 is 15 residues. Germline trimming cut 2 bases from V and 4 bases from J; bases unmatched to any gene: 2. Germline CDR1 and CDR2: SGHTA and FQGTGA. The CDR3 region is CASSLLAGRTGELFF. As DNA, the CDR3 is TGTGCCAGCAGCTTACTAGCGGGACGCACCGGGGAGCTGTTTTTT.

Here the CDR3 DNA reads TGTGCCAGCAACGGACAGGGGATATCTGAAGCTTTCTTT. It codes for CASNGQGISEAFF. This chain uses TRBV2 with TRBJ1-1; TRBD1 aligns across 9 bases. Losses at the gene ends were 7 bases for V and 6 bases for J; bases not matched to a gene: 6. Germline CDR1 reads SNHLY; CDR2 reads FYNNEI. CDR3 length: 13 amino acids.

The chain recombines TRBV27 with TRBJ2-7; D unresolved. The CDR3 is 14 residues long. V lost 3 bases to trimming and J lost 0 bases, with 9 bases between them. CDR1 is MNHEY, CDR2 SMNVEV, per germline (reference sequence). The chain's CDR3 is CASSFIGPSYEQYF. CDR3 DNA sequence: TGTGCCAGCAGTTTTATCGGACCCTCCTACGAGCAGTACTTC.

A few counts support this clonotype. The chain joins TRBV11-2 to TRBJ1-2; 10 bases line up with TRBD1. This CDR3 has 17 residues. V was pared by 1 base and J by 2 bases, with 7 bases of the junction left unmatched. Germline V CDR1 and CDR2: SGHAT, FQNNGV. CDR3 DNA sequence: TGTGCCAGCAGCTTAGGGGACAGGGGCGAACGGAACTATGGCTACACCTTC. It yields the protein CASSLGDRGERNYGYTF.

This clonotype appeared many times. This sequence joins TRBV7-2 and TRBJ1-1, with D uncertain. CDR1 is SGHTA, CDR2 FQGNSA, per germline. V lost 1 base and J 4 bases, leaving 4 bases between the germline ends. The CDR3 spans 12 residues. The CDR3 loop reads CASSLGFTEAFF. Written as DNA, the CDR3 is TGTGCCAGCAGCTTAGGTTTCACTGAAGCTTTCTTT.

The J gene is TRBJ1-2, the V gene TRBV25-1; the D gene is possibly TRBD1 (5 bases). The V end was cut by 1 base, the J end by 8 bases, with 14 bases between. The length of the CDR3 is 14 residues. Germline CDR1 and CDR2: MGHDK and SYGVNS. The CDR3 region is CASSEWGSSFGYTF. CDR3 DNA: TGTGCCAGCAGTGAATGGGGCAGTTCCTTCGGCTACACCTTC.

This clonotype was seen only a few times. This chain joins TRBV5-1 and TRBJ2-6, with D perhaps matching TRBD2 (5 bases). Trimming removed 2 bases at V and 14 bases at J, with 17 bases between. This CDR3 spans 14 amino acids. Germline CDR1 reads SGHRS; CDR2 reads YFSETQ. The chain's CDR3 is CASSFAGGSKILTF. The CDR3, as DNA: TGCGCCAGCAGCTTCGCCGGAGGATCCAAAATCCTGACTTTC. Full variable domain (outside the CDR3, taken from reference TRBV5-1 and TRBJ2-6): KAGVTQTPRYLIKTRGQQVTLSCSPISGHRSVSWYQQTPGQGLQFLFEYFSETQRNKGNFPGRFSGRQFSNSRSEMNVSTLELGDSALYLCASSFAGGSKILTFGAGSRLTVL.

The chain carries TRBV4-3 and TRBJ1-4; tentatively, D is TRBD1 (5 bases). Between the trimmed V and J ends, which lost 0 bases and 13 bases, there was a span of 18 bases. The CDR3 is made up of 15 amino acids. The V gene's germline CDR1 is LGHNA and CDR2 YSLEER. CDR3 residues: CASSQEGAGRSRLFF. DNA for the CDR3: TGCGCCAGCAGCCAAGAAGGGGCCGGTCGGTCACGACTGTTTTTT.

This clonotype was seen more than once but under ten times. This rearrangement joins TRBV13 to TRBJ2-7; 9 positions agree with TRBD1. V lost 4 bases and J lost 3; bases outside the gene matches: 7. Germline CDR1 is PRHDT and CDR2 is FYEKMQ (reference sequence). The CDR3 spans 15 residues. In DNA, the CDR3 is TGTGCCAGCAGCTCACGGACAGGGGAAAGCTACGAGCAGTACTTC. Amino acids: CASSSRTGESYEQYF.

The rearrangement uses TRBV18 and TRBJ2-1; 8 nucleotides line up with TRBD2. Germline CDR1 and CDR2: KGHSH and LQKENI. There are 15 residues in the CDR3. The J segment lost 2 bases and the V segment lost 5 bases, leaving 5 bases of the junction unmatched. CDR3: CASSTLADPYNEQFF. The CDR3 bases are TGTGCCAGCTCAACACTAGCGGATCCCTACAATGAGCAGTTCTTC.